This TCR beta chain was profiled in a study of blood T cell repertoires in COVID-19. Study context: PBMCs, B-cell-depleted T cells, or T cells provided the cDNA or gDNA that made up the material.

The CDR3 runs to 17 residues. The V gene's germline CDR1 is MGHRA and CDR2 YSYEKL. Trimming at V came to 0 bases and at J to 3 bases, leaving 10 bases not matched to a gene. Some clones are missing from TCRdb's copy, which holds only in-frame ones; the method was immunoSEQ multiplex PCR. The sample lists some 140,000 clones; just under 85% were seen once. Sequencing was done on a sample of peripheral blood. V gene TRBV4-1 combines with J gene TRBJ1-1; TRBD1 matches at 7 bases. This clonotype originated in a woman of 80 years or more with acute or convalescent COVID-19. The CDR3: CASSQDRRQGWYTEAFF. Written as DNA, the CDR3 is TGCGCCAGCAGCCAAGATCGGAGACAGGGATGGTACACTGAAGCTTTCTTT.